This TCR beta chain was sequenced for a study of cytomegalovirus exposure and HLA in healthy donors. Points from the study as a whole: Researchers catalogued 164 TCR beta chains as cytomegalovirus-associated.

The PCR ran on 60 Vbeta and 13 Jbeta primers. Assay: immunoSEQ multiplex PCR; the TCRdb copy retains only in-frame clones and omits some. The data contain 130,000 to 150,000 clones, roughly 75% of them seen just once; the ten biggest clones take up about 6.8%. The CDR3 is 14 residues long. After removal of 1 base from V and 7 bases from J, the junction contained 4 bases not matched to a gene. The V gene's germline CDR1 is SEHNR and CDR2 FQNEAQ (reference sequence). This clone was found once. The antigen is unknown. This sequence joins TRBV7-9 and TRBJ1-2; TRBD1 matches at 9 bases. Sample: PBMCs. This TCR was recovered from a man aged 40-55 years in good health and CMV-seropositive. The CDR3 DNA reads as TGTGCCAGCAGCTTAGTAGGGACAGGGAGTGGCTACACCTTC. Its translation: CASSLVGTGSGYTF.